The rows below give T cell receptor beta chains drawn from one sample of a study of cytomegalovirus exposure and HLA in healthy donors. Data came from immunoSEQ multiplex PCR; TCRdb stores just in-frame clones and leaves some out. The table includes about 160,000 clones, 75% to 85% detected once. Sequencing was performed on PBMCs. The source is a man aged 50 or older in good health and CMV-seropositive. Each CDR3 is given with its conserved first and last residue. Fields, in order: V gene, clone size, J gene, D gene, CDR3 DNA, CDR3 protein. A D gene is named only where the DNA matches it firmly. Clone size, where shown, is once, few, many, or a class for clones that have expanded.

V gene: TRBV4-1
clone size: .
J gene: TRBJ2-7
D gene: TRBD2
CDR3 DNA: TGCGCCAGCAGCCAAGATATAGCTAGCGGGTTCTACGAGCAGTACTTC
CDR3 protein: CASSQDIASGFYEQYF

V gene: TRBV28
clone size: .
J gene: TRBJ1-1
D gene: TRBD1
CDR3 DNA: TGTGCCAGCAGCCCGACAGGGGGGTTAACTGAAGCTTTCTTT
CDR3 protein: CASSPTGGLTEAFF

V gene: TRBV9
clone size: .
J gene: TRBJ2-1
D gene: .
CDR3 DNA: TGTGCCAGCAGCGTAGCGACACCATACAATGAGCAGTTCTTC
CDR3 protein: CASSVATPYNEQFF

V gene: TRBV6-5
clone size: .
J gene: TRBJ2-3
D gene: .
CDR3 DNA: TGTGCCAGCAGTAGTAGCGGTACCCGCACAGATACGCAGTATTTT
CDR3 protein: CASSSSGTRTDTQYF

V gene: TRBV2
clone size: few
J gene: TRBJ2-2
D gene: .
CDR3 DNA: TGTGCCAGCAGTGCCCCGGGGGTATGGGGCACCGGGGAGCTGTTTTTT
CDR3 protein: CASSAPGVWGTGELFF

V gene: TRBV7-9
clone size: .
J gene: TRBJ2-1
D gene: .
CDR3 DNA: TGTGCCAGCAGCTTAGGAGAGTTGTTACAGTTCTTC
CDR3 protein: CASSLGELLQFF

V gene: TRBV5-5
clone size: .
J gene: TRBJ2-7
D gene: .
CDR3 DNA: TGTGCCAGCAGCTTGGAATCCAGGGCCTACGAGCAGTACTTC
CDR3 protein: CASSLESRAYEQYF

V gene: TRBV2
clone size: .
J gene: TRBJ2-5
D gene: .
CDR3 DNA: TGTGCCAGCTCAGGACAGACCCAAGAGACCCAGTACTTC
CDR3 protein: CASSGQTQETQYF

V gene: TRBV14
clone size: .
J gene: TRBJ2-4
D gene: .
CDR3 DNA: TGTGCCAGCAGCCGTACAGGGTTGGTGGCCAAAAACATTCAGTACTTC
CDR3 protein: CASSRTGLVAKNIQYF

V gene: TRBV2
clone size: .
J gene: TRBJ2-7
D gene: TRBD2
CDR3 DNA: TGTGCCAGTTGCCCACACGGGGGGACCTACGAGCAGTACTTC
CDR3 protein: CASCPHGGTYEQYF

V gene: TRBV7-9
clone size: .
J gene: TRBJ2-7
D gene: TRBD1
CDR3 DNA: TGTGCCAGCCGGGGACAGGATAACTACGAGCAGTACTTC
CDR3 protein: CASRGQDNYEQYF

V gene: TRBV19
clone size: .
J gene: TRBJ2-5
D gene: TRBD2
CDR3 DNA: TGTGCCAGTAGTATATGGGGGTCCGGGGGGGAGACCCAGTACTTC
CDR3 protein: CASSIWGSGGETQYF

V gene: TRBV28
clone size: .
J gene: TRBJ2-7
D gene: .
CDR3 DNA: TGTGCCAGCAGTTACGGCAGGGAAAGGTACGAGCAGTACTTC
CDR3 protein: CASSYGRERYEQYF

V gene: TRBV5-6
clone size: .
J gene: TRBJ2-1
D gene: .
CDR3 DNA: TGTGCCAGCAGCTTGGGGAAAGACAGGTCCTACAATGAGCAGTTCTTC
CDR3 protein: CASSLGKDRSYNEQFF

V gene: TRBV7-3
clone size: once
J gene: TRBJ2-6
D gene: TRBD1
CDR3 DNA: TGTGCCAGCAGCTTTAGACAGGGTGACTCCGGGGCCAACGTCCTGACTTTC
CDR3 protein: CASSFRQGDSGANVLTF

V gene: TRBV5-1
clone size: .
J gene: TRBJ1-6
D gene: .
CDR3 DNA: TGCGCCAGCAGCTTTTCCGGGAGTAATTCACCCCTCCACTTT
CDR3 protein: CASSFSGSNSPLHF

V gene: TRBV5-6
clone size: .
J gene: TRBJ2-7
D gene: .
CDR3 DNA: TGTGCCAGCAGCTGGGACTCTAAAGGCTCCTACGAGCAGTACTTC
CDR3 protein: CASSWDSKGSYEQYF

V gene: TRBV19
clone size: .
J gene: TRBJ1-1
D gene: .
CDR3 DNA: TGTGCCAGTAGTATCGGGGGTCAAAGGAACACTGAAGCTTTCTTT
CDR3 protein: CASSIGGQRNTEAFF

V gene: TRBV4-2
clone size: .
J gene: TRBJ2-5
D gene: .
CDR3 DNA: TGTGCCAGCAGCCAAGATCGGGGAGCCGGGGAGACCCAGTACTTC
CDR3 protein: CASSQDRGAGETQYF

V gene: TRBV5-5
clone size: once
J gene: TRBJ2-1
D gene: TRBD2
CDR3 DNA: TGTGCCTCTCGGGGGGGCAGGGCTTACAATGAGCAGTTCTTC
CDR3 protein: CASRGGRAYNEQFF

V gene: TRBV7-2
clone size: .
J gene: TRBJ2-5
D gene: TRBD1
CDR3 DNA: TGTGCCAGCAGCCGAGGGACAGCGTGGGAGACCCAGTACTTC
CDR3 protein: CASSRGTAWETQYF

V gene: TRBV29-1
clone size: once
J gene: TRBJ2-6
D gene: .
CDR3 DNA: TGCAGCGTCAGCTCTGGGGCCAACGTCCTGACTTTC
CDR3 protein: CSVSSGANVLTF

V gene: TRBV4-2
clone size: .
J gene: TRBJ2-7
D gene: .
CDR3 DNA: TGTGCCAGCAGCCAAGATCGGGGAGGAGGCTACGAGCAGTACTTC
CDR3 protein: CASSQDRGGGYEQYF